This T cell receptor beta chain stems from a study of T cells in Graves' hyperthyroidism and ophthalmopathy. Researchers amplified the TCR beta CDR3 regions from RNA transcripts. First-round RT-PCR with HTBI primers amplified the TCR CDR3 region. A single record per CDR3 protein comes from TCRdb applying MiXCR to the multiplex PCR reads. The table shows around 190,000 distinct CDR3 sequences, with approximately 15% occurring only once. The V and J ends lost 2 bases and 2 bases respectively, with 6 bases between them. The CDR3 sequence is 13 residues long. Per germline, CDR1 MNHNS and CDR2 SASEGT. This clonotype has a count of ten or more. Graves' hyperthyroidism is called stable when ophthalmopathy does not progress within 18 months.

The receptor was derived from a woman aged 45-65 years with Graves' hyperthyroidism. Sequencing used blood. This chain joins TRBV6-1 and TRBJ1-1; no reliable D call. The CDR3 loop is CASSEFYNTEAFF. CDR3 DNA sequence: TGTGCCAGCAGTGAATTTTACAACACTGAAGCTTTCTTT.